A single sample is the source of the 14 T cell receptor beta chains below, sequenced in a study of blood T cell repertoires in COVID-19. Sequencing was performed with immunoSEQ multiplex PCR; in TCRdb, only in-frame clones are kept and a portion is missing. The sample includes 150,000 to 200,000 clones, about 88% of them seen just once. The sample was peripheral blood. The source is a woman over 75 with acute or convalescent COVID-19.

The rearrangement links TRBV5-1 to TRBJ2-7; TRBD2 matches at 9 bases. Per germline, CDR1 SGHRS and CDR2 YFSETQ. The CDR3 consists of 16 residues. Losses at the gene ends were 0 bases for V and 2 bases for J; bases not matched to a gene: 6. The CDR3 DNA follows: TGCGCCAGCAGCTTGGATATGGAGCGGGGGGCCTACGAGCAGTACTTC. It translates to CASSLDMERGAYEQYF. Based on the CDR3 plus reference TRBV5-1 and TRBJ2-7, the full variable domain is KAGVTQTPRYLIKTRGQQVTLSCSPISGHRSVSWYQQTPGQGLQFLFEYFSETQRNKGNFPGRFSGRQFSNSRSEMNVSTLELGDSALYLCASSLDMERGAYEQYFGPGTRLTVT.

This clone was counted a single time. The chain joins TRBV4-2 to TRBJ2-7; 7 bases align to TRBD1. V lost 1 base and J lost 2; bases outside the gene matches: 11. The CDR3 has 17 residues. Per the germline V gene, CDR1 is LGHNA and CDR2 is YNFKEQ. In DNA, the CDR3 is TGTGCCAGCAGCCAAGGTTCGTCCAGGGGGTCAGCCTACGAGCAGTACTTC. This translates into CASSQGSSRGSAYEQYF.

CDR3 amino acids: CASSETAAQFYEQYF. CDR3 in DNA: TGTGCCAGCAGTGAAACAGCCGCCCAGTTCTACGAGCAGTACTTC. V gene TRBV6-1 combines with J gene TRBJ2-7; the D is unclear. The CDR3 is 15 residues long. Germline V gene lookup returns CDR1 MNHNS and CDR2 SASEGT. Trimming left V 2 bases short and J 3 bases short, with 14 bases between.

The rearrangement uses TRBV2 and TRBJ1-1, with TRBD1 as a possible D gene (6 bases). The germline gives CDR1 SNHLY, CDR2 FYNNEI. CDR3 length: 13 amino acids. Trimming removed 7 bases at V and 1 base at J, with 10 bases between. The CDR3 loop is CASKVGGNTEAFF. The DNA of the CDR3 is TGTGCCAGCAAAGTAGGGGGGAACACTGAAGCTTTCTTT.

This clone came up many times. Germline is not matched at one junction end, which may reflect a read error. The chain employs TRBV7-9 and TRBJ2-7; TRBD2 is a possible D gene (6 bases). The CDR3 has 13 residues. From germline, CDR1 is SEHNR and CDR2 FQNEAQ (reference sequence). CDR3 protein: CASSLLGTYGQYF. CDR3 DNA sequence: TGTGCCAGCAGCTTACTTGGGACTTACGGGCAGTACTTC.

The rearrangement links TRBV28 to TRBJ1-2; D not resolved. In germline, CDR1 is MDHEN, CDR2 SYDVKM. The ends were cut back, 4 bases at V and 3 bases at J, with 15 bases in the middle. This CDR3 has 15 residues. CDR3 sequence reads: CASSSPTGSDYGYTF. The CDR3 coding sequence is TGTGCCAGCAGTTCCCCCACGGGGTCAGACTATGGCTACACCTTC.

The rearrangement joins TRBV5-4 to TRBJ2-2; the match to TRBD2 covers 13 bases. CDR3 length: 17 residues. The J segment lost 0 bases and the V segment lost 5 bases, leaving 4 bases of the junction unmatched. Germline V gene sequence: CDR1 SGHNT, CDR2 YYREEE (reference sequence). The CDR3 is CASSFGTSGANTGELFF. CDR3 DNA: TGTGCCAGCAGTTTCGGGACTAGCGGGGCGAACACCGGGGAGCTGTTTTTT.

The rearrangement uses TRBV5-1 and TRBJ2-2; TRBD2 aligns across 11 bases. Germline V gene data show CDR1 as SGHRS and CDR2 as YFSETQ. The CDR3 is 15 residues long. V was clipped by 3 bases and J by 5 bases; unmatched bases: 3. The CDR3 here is CASSWTSGRTGELFF. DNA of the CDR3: TGCGCCAGCAGCTGGACTAGCGGGCGTACCGGGGAGCTGTTTTTT.

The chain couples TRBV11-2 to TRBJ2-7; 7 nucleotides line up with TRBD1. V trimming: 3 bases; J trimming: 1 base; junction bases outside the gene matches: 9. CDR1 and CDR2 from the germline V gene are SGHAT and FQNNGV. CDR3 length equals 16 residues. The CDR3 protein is CASSFSRGTVSYEQYF. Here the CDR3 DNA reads TGTGCCAGCAGCTTTTCTCGTGGGACAGTTTCCTACGAGCAGTACTTC. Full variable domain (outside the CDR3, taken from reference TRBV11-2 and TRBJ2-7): EAGVAQSPRYKIIEKRQSVAFWCNPISGHATLYWYQQILGQGPKLLIQFQNNGVVDDSQLPKDRFSAERLKGVDSTLKIQPAKLEDSAVYLCASSFSRGTVSYEQYFGPGTRLTVT.

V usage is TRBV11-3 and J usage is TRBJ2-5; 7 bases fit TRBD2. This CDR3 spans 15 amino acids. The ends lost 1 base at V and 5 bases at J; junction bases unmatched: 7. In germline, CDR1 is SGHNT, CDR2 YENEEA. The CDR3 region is CASSLGTGGRETQYF. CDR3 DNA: TGTGCCAGCAGCTTAGGAACGGGAGGTCGGGAGACCCAGTACTTC.

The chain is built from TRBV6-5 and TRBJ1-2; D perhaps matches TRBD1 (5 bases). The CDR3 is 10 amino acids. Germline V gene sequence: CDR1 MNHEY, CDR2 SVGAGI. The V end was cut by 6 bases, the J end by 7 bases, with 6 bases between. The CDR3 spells CASRDIGYTF. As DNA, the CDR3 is TGTGCCAGCAGGGACATTGGCTACACCTTC.

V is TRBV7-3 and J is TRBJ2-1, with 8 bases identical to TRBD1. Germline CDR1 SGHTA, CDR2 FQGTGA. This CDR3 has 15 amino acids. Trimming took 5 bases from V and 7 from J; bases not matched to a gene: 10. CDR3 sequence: CASSNPGRGHNEQFF. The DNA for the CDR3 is TGTGCCAGCAGCAACCCCGGCAGGGGGCATAATGAGCAGTTCTTC.

The CDR3 loop is CASTTRGGSTDTQYF. CDR3 nucleotide sequence: TGCGCCAGCACCACAAGGGGGGGAAGCACAGATACGCAGTATTTT. The chain has TRBV5-1 and TRBJ2-3; maybe TRBD2 (7 bases). The V gene's germline CDR1 is SGHRS and CDR2 YFSETQ. The CDR3 is made up of 15 amino acids. Trimming pared 6 bases from V and 0 bases from J, leaving 14 bases between.

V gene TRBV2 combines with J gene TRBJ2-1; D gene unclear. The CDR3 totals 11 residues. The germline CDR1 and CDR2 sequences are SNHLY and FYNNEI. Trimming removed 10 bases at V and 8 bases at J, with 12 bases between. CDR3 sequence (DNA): TGTGCCACCGCACTTCTTGATGAGCAGTTCTTC. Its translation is CATALLDEQFF.